Listed below are T cell receptor beta chains from one sample, sequenced in a study of CD8+CD57+ T cells in acquired aplastic anemia. In TCRdb, the reads were re-called with MiXCR into one record per CDR3 protein. Of approximately 220,000 distinct CDR3 sequences in the sample, roughly half are singletons; the top ten hold approximately 7.8%. Material: sorted CD4+, CD8+, or CD8+CD57+ T cells (not recorded which) from PBMCs. The receptors originated from a human donor with aplastic anemia. Each CDR3 is given with its conserved first and last residue. A D gene is named only where the DNA matches it firmly. Rows give clone size only sometimes, using once, few, many, or a class for an expanded clone.

abundance	d_gene	v_gene	j_gene	CDR3aa	CDR3nt
NA	TRBD1	TRBV7-9	TRBJ1-5	CASSTDRDPNQPQHF	TGTGCCAGCAGCACGGACAGGGACCCGAATCAGCCCCAGCATTTT
NA	TRBD1	TRBV2	TRBJ1-5	CASSGDRANQPQHF	TGTGCCAGCAGTGGTGACAGGGCCAATCAGCCCCAGCATTTT
NA	NA	TRBV10-1	TRBJ2-4	CASSENRASAKNIQYF	TGCGCCAGCAGTGAGAACAGGGCTAGCGCCAAAAACATCCAGTACTTC
NA	NA	TRBV29-1	TRBJ2-1	CSAEVEEDEQFF	TGCAGCGCCGAGGTGGAGGAGGATGAGCAGTTCTTC
NA	NA	TRBV5-4	TRBJ2-3	CASSLVVAQRDTQYF	TGTGCCAGCAGCTTGGTTGTAGCTCAGCGGGATACGCAGTATTTT
many	NA	TRBV29-1	TRBJ2-6	CSVVTDGANVLTF	TGCAGCGTTGTTACGGATGGGGCCAACGTCCTGACTTTC
NA	TRBD1	TRBV9	TRBJ2-7	CASSRSGTGLGNYEQYF	TGTGCCAGTAGTCGATCCGGGACAGGGTTAGGGAACTACGAGCAGTACTTC
NA	NA	TRBV24-1	TRBJ2-3	CATSVPGGHGDTQYF	TGTGCCACCAGTGTACCCGGGGGGCATGGCGATACGCAGTATTTT
NA	TRBD2	TRBV5-6	TRBJ2-3	CASSDGASGDVDTQYF	TGTGCCAGCAGCGATGGGGCCAGCGGGGATGTAGATACGCAGTATTTT
many	NA	TRBV20-1	TRBJ2-1	CSANEKWRGSYNEQFF	TGCAGTGCTAACGAAAAGTGGAGGGGATCCTACAATGAGCAGTTCTTC
NA	NA	TRBV12-3/TRBV12-4	TRBJ2-1	CASSLGSGIYNEQFF	TGTGCCAGCAGTTTAGGGTCGGGGATCTACAATGAGCAGTTCTTC
NA	TRBD2	TRBV7-2	TRBJ2-7	CASGLGGLEEQYF	TGTGCCAGCGGATTGGGAGGGCTCGAGGAGCAGTACTTC
once	NA	TRBV15	TRBJ2-1	CATAFGEGEQFF	TGTGCCACGGCCTTTGGAGAAGGTGAGCAGTTCTTC
NA	TRBD2	TRBV7-9	TRBJ2-1	CASSWGSGRSHEQFF	TGTGCCAGCAGCTGGGGTAGCGGGAGGAGCCATGAGCAGTTCTTC
many	TRBD2	TRBV13	TRBJ2-5	CASTSGGSGETQYF	TGTGCCAGCACTAGCGGGGGGTCGGGGGAGACCCAGTACTTC
NA	NA	TRBV25-1	TRBJ2-1	CASSQQTYNEQFF	TGTGCCAGCAGCCAACAGACTTACAATGAGCAGTTCTTC
few	TRBD1	TRBV19	TRBJ2-7	CASSIATGSEEQYF	TGTGCCAGTAGTATCGCGACAGGGTCCGAAGAGCAGTACTTC
many	TRBD1	TRBV6-6	TRBJ2-7	CASSLDRHHEQYF	TGTGCCAGCAGCTTGGACAGGCATCACGAGCAGTACTTC
few	TRBD2	TRBV7-8	TRBJ2-7	CASSFPTSGATYEQYF	TGTGCCAGCAGCTTCCCGACTAGCGGGGCTACATACGAGCAGTACTTC
many	NA	TRBV6-5	TRBJ2-5	CASSYSDREGETQYF	TGTGCCAGCAGTTACTCGGACAGGGAGGGGGAGACCCAGTACTTC
NA	NA	TRBV7-9	TRBJ1-4	CASIQSGAQRSEKLFF	TGTGCCAGCATACAATCAGGGGCCCAACGGAGTGAAAAACTGTTTTTT
NA	TRBD1	TRBV6-4	TRBJ2-7	CASSAAGTGGFSEQYF	TGTGCCAGCAGTGCCGCCGGGACAGGGGGGTTCTCCGAGCAGTACTTC
NA	NA	TRBV20-1	TRBJ2-7	CSAPAVERAFEQYF	TGCAGTGCCCCAGCAGTGGAGAGGGCGTTCGAGCAGTACTTC
many	NA	TRBV7-9	TRBJ1-1	CASREGSNTEAFF	TGTGCCAGTCGTGAGGGAAGCAACACTGAAGCTTTCTTT
many	TRBD1	TRBV9	TRBJ1-2	CASSPLRDRGPRDYGYTF	TGTGCCAGCAGCCCGCTCCGGGACAGGGGGCCACGGGACTATGGCTACACCTTC